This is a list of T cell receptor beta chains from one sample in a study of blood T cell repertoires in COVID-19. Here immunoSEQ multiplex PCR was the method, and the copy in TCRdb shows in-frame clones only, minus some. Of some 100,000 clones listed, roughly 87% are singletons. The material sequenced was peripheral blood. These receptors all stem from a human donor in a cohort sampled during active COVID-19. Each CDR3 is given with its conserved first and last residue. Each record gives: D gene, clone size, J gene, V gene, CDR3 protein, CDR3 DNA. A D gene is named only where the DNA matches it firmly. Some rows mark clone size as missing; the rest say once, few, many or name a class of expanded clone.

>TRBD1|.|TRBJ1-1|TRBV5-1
CASSSPGQGITEAFF
TGCGCCAGCAGCTCCCCGGGACAGGGGATCACTGAAGCTTTCTTT
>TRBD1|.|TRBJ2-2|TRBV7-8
CASNSDRGGNAGELFF
TGTGCCAGCAACTCGGACAGGGGGGGTAACGCCGGGGAGCTGTTTTTT
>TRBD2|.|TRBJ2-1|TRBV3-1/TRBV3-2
CASSRTGGSYNEQFF
TGTGCCAGCAGCCGGACGGGGGGCTCCTACAATGAGCAGTTCTTC
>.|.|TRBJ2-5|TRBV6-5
CASSIGGSEETQYF
TGTGCCAGCAGTATCGGAGGGAGTGAGGAGACCCAGTACTTC
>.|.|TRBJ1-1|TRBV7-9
CASSSGPGGAFF
TGTGCCAGCAGCTCAGGGCCCGGAGGGGCTTTCTTT
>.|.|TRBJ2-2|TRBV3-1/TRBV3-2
CASSLSDTGELFF
TGTGCCAGCAGCCTCTCGGACACCGGGGAGCTGTTTTTT
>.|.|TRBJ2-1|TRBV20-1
CSAVLNNEQFF
TGCAGTGCTGTGCTAAACAATGAGCAGTTCTTC
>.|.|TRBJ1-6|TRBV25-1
CASSRTDTYNSPLHF
TGTGCCAGCAGTAGGACGGACACTTATAATTCACCCCTCCACTTT
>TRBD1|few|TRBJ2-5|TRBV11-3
CASETGGLKTQYF
TGTGCCAGCGAGACAGGGGGCTTGAAGACCCAGTACTTC
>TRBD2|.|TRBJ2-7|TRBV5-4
CASSRGLAGAYEQYF
TGTGCCAGCAGCCGTGGACTAGCGGGTGCCTACGAGCAGTACTTC
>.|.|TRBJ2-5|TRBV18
CASSPGVSQETQYF
TGTGCCAGCTCACCCGGGGTATCACAAGAGACCCAGTACTTC
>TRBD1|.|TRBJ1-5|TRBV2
CASKRDRDNQPQHF
TGTGCCAGCAAAAGGGACAGGGACAATCAGCCCCAGCATTTT
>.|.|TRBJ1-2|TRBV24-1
CATARGDGMDGYTF
TGTGCCACCGCGCGGGGGGACGGCATGGATGGCTACACCTTC
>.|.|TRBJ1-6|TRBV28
CASSANTGGNSPLHF
TGTGCCAGCAGTGCCAATACGGGGGGTAATTCACCCCTCCACTTT
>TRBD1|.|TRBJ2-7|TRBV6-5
CASRYRGFSYEQYF
TGTGCCAGCAGATACAGGGGGTTTTCCTACGAGCAGTACTTC
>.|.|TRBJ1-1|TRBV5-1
CASSLDWSGAAEAFF
TGCGCCAGCAGCTTGGATTGGTCAGGGGCCGCTGAAGCTTTCTTT
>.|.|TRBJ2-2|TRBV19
CASGRGRSTGELFF
TGTGCCAGCGGAAGGGGTAGGAGCACCGGGGAGCTGTTTTTT
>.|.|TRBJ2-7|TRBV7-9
CASSLAGDAYEQYF
TGTGCCAGTTCACTGGCGGGTGACGCGTACGAGCAGTACTTC
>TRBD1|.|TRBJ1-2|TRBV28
CASRRGTGGALGYGYTF
TGTGCCAGCAGGAGAGGGACAGGGGGCGCACTCGGCTATGGCTACACCTTC
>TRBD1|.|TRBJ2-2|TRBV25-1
CASSEHRGFTGELFF
TGTGCCAGCAGTGAACACAGGGGTTTCACCGGGGAGCTGTTTTTT
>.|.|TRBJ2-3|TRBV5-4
CASSRGLPLASGTDTQYF
TGTGCCAGCAGCCGGGGACTTCCGTTAGCAAGTGGCACAGATACGCAGTATTTT
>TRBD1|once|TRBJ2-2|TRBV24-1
CATSDAGTVAGELFF
TGTGCCACCAGTGATGCCGGGACAGTCGCGGGGGAGCTGTTTTTT
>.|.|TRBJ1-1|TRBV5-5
CASSLSISMNTEAFF
TGTGCCAGCAGCTTGAGCATTTCTATGAACACTGAAGCTTTCTTT